These 28 T cell receptor beta chains share one sample of origin, sequenced in a study of identical twins. TCRdb redid the calling of the 5' RACE reads with MiXCR, one entry per CDR3 protein. The table lists 750,000 to 950,000 distinct CDR3 sequences, roughly an eighth of them singletons. The same data also went into a second study, on yellow fever vaccine responses in identical twins.

The sequencing input was PBMCs. The receptors were sampled from a woman aged 18-30 years in good health.

Ten or more counts support this clonotype. The chain joins TRBV20-1 to TRBJ1-5; D remains unclear. The CDR3 is made up of 14 amino acids. Trimming shortened V by 6 bases and J by 5 bases, and 17 bases separated the two germline ends. Germline loops: CDR1 DFQATT, CDR2 SNEGSKA (reference sequence). The CDR3 DNA sequence: TGCAGTGCCGCAGCGCGGACCAGATATCAGCCCCAGCATTTT. Translation: CSAAARTRYQPQHF.

The CDR3 is CASSFLVNQPQHF. The CDR3 region has the DNA TGTGCCAGCAGCTTCTTGGTCAATCAGCCCCAGCATTTT. This chain joins TRBV5-5 and TRBJ1-5; D gene ambiguous. Germline V gives CDR1 SGHKS, CDR2 YYEKEE (reference sequence). This CDR3 has 13 residues. Between the trimmed V and J ends, which lost 2 bases and 3 bases, there was a span of 6 bases.

CDR3 in amino acids: CATSRGLVRGQGDTQYF. The CDR3 region has the DNA TGTGCCACCAGCAGAGGTTTAGTGAGGGGGCAGGGAGATACGCAGTATTTT. The genes are TRBV15 and TRBJ2-3, with 7 bases lining up with TRBD1. This CDR3 has 17 residues. Looked up from germline, CDR1 is LNHNV and CDR2 is YYDKDF (reference sequence). Germline trimming cut 1 base from V and 5 bases from J; bases unmatched to any gene: 12.

The chain is built from TRBV28 and TRBJ1-4; tentative D call: TRBD1 (5 bases). The CDR3 is 14 amino acids. V lost 8 bases and J 0 bases, leaving 10 bases between the germline ends. Germline CDR1 reads MDHEN; CDR2 reads SYDVKM. The CDR3 spells CASGTRATNEKLFF. Here the CDR3 DNA reads TGTGCCAGCGGGACCCGTGCAACTAATGAAAAACTGTTTTTT.

This clonotype was picked up a small number of times. The rearrangement joins TRBV6-5 to TRBJ2-3; tentatively, D is TRBD1 or TRBD2 (5 bases each). V was trimmed by 2 bases and J by 1 base, leaving 10 bases between them. Germline V gives CDR1 MNHEY, CDR2 SVGAGI. The CDR3 extends over 15 amino acids. The CDR3 DNA follows: TGTGCCAGCAGTTACGGGACCCCCCGCACAGATACGCAGTATTTT. Residues: CASSYGTPRTDTQYF.

This clonotype was found a few times. V and J are TRBV7-2 and TRBJ2-7, with D maybe TRBD2 (6 bases). This CDR3 region has 13 residues. Germline V gives CDR1 SGHTA, CDR2 FQGNSA. With 5 bases removed from V and 3 bases from J, the gap between germline ends came to 11 bases. The CDR3 spells CASSPGTRYEQYF. DNA of the CDR3: TGTGCCAGCAGCCCCGGGACTCGCTACGAGCAGTACTTC.

This clonotype was seen more than once but under ten times. This chain joins TRBV6-1 and TRBJ1-5, with D unclear. The CDR3 sequence is 16 residues long. From germline, CDR1 is MNHNS and CDR2 SASEGT. Trimming left V 0 bases short and J 5 bases short, with 14 bases between. The CDR3 spells CASSEAPYRSDQPQHF. The CDR3 DNA reads as TGTGCCAGCAGTGAAGCGCCTTACAGAAGCGATCAGCCCCAGCATTTT.

This clonotype was recorded many times. The CDR3 region has the DNA TGTGCCAGCAGCACCGGGCGTAGCGGGAGCTACGAGCAGTACTTC. Translation gives CASSTGRSGSYEQYF. This chain uses TRBV12-3 or TRBV12-4 with TRBJ2-7; 9 nucleotides agree with TRBD2. After removal of 6 bases from V and 3 bases from J, the junction contained 9 bases not matched to a gene. CDR3 length: 15 residues.

Details on this clonotype: Sequence at one end of the junction differs from germline and may be a read error. The chain couples TRBV28 to TRBJ2-3; 8 positions match TRBD2. Germline V gene data show CDR1 as MDHEN and CDR2 as SYDVKM. This CDR3 has 13 residues. CDR3 DNA sequence: TGTGCCAGCAGATTATCAGGCGGGAGGTCGCAGTATTTT. Residues: CASRLSGGRSQYF.

The table lists this clonotype with a few counts. The J gene is TRBJ2-2, the V gene TRBV5-1; no definite D call. Looked up from germline, CDR1 is SGHRS and CDR2 is YFSETQ. V lost 4 bases and J lost 2, with 15 bases in between. This CDR3 is built from 16 residues. The CDR3 bases are TGCGCCAGCAGCATTGGATTTGCAGTCAACACCGGGGAGCTGTTTTTT. Residues: CASSIGFAVNTGELFF. Combining the CDR3 with reference TRBV5-1 and TRBJ2-2 gives the whole variable domain KAGVTQTPRYLIKTRGQQVTLSCSPISGHRSVSWYQQTPGQGLQFLFEYFSETQRNKGNFPGRFSGRQFSNSRSEMNVSTLELGDSALYLCASSIGFAVNTGELFFGEGSRLTVL.

The genes are TRBV12-3 or TRBV12-4 and TRBJ2-5; D is undetermined. This CDR3 is 15 amino acids long. V dropped 2 bases and J dropped 5 bases, with 15 bases sitting between them. CDR3 in DNA: TGTGCCAGCAGTTTACTAGGGAATGGCCGGGAGACCCAGTACTTC. As protein: CASSLLGNGRETQYF.

This clonotype was seen more than once but under ten times. The V gene is TRBV7-6, the J gene TRBJ2-3, with a weak D call TRBD2 (6 bases). The germline CDR1 and CDR2 sequences are SGHVS and FNYEAQ. V was clipped by 5 bases and J by 8 bases, with 20 bases between them. This CDR3 has 15 residues. For the CDR3, the DNA is TGTGCCAGCAGCGACCGGGACTCCCCCCCTGGTACGCAGTATTTT. It codes for CASSDRDSPPGTQYF.

The sample holds a few counts of this clonotype. The chain has TRBV10-3 and TRBJ2-1, with TRBD2 matching 8 bases. Trimming removed 6 bases from V and 9 bases from J; junction bases left unmatched: 4. This CDR3 is built from 12 residues. CDR1 ENHRY and CDR2 SYGVKD come from the germline V gene. Here the CDR3 reads CAIRAGGVEQFF. For the CDR3, the DNA is TGTGCCATCAGAGCCGGGGGGGTTGAGCAGTTCTTC.

This clonotype was detected a few times. This chain connects TRBV12-3 or TRBV12-4 to TRBJ1-5; D not resolved. Trimming shortened V by 3 bases and J by 5 bases, and 14 bases separated the two germline ends. This CDR3 is 15 amino acids long. The CDR3 sequence is CASSLAREADQPQHF. In nucleotides, the CDR3 is TGTGCCAGCAGTTTGGCGCGGGAGGCGGATCAGCCCCAGCATTTT.

This clonotype was detected many times. J is TRBJ2-5 and V is TRBV20-1; tentatively, D is TRBD1 (6 bases). The CDR3 runs to 15 residues. V was trimmed by 0 bases and J by 3 bases, leaving 14 bases between them. In germline, CDR1 is DFQATT, CDR2 SNEGSKA (reference sequence). The CDR3 nucleotides are TGCAGTGCTAGAGATGCAGGGGATTCTGAAGAGACCCAGTACTTC. It encodes CSARDAGDSEETQYF.

This chain links TRBV29-1 with TRBJ2-1, with D uncertain. Deletions cut 4 bases from V and 6 bases from J, with 10 bases between. The CDR3 has 12 amino acids. Germline V gene sequence: CDR1 SQVTM, CDR2 ANQGSEA. The CDR3 coding sequence is TGCAGCGTTGTGTGGTTGCTCAATGAGCAGTTCTTC. Its protein is CSVVWLLNEQFF.

The CDR3 region is CASSSYEERGGRETQYF. The CDR3 coding sequence is TGTGCCAGCAGTTCCTATGAGGAGCGGGGGGGCCGTGAGACCCAGTACTTC. This chain uses TRBV27 with TRBJ2-5; 10 bases agree with TRBD2. Losses at the gene ends were 4 bases for V and 5 bases for J; bases not matched to a gene: 13. In germline, CDR1 is MNHEY, CDR2 SMNVEV (reference sequence). The CDR3 is made up of 17 amino acids.

This clonotype was detected many times. The genes are TRBV6-1 and TRBJ1-1; D is perhaps TRBD1 (5 bases). Germline V gene data show CDR1 as MNHNS and CDR2 as SASEGT. With 10 bases removed from V and 2 bases from J, the gap between germline ends came to 20 bases. The CDR3 consists of 15 residues. CDR3: CATARGGERNTEAFF. CDR3 in DNA: TGTGCCACCGCCCGGGGCGGTGAACGAAACACTGAAGCTTTCTTT.

The chain employs TRBV7-8 and TRBJ2-5; D is possibly TRBD1 (6 bases). Germline CDR1 SGHVS, CDR2 FQNEAQ. The CDR3 loop spans 14 amino acids. Trimming stripped 8 bases from V and 4 bases from J, with 17 bases between. The CDR3 sequence: CASGPRVGAETQYF. The CDR3 DNA sequence: TGTGCCAGCGGCCCCAGGGTGGGGGCAGAGACCCAGTACTTC.

This clonotype was seen more than once but under ten times. The V call is TRBV6-1, the J call TRBJ2-1; possible D gene TRBD2, 5 bases. Germline CDR1 MNHNS, CDR2 SASEGT. This CDR3 region has 16 residues. Trimming shortened V by 2 bases and J by 0 bases, and 11 bases separated the two germline ends. For the CDR3, the DNA is TGTGCCAGCAGTGAACGGACTTCCAGCTCCTACAATGAGCAGTTCTTC. Protein: CASSERTSSSYNEQFF.

This clonotype was seen a handful of times. V gene TRBV12-3 or TRBV12-4 combines with J gene TRBJ2-2, with a possible D match to TRBD2 (7 bases). The CDR3 sequence is 16 residues long. Trimming removed 10 bases from V and 3 bases from J, with 21 bases in between. As DNA, the CDR3 is TGTGCCACCACCCCGGGGGCGGGAGTGGACACCGGGGAGCTGTTTTTT. As protein: CATTPGAGVDTGELFF.

At least ten counts were recorded for this clonotype. The rearrangement joins TRBV20-1 to TRBJ2-3, with TRBD2 matching 12 bases. This CDR3 is built from 16 residues. V lost 6 bases, J lost 0 bases, and 7 bases stayed unmatched. The germline CDR1 and CDR2 sequences are DFQATT and SNEGSKA (reference sequence). CDR3: CSATSTSGGSTDTQYF. The CDR3 region has the DNA TGCAGTGCCACTTCGACTAGCGGGGGCAGCACAGATACGCAGTATTTT.

This clonotype was observed at least ten times. V gene TRBV12-3 or TRBV12-4 combines with J gene TRBJ2-5, with 15 bases that match TRBD2. The CDR3 totals 17 residues. V was pared by 6 bases and J by 5 bases, with 10 bases of the junction left unmatched. CDR3 residues: CASRRGLAGGNEETQYF. The CDR3, as DNA: TGTGCCAGCAGAAGAGGACTAGCGGGAGGGAATGAGGAGACCCAGTACTTC.

This clonotype was recorded a few times. This chain joins TRBV2 and TRBJ2-2; D is uncertain. V gave up 5 bases and J gave up 3 bases, with 13 bases separating them. From germline, CDR1 is SNHLY and CDR2 FYNNEI. This CDR3 region has 15 residues. The CDR3 loop reads CASSRLGGDTGELFF. The CDR3 DNA reads as TGTGCCAGCAGTAGACTGGGTGGCGACACCGGGGAGCTGTTTTTT.

The V gene is TRBV2, the J gene TRBJ2-7, with TRBD2 as a possible D gene (6 bases). Germline V gene sequence: CDR1 SNHLY, CDR2 FYNNEI. The CDR3 spans 13 residues. Trimming shortened V by 5 bases and J by 3 bases, and 11 bases separated the two germline ends. CDR3 nucleotide sequence: TGTGCCAGCAGTCCGGGGGACCGCTACGAGCAGTACGTC. Protein product: CASSPGDRYEQYV.

This clonotype has a count of ten or more. V usage is TRBV12-3 or TRBV12-4 and J usage is TRBJ2-7; 11 positions agree with TRBD1. This CDR3 spans 15 amino acids. V shed 3 bases and J 2 bases; nucleotides not matched to a gene: 3. In DNA form, the CDR3 reads TGTGCCAGCAGTTTTGGGGGACAGGGGGCCTACGAGCAGTACTTC. Amino acids: CASSFGGQGAYEQYF.

The chain carries TRBV2 and TRBJ2-3, with D hard to call. Trimming pared 2 bases from V and 6 bases from J, leaving 12 bases between. Per germline, CDR1 SNHLY and CDR2 FYNNEI. The CDR3 runs to 14 residues. In DNA form, the CDR3 reads TGTGCCAGCAGTGAAAGGGCCGCCCCGGATACGCAGTATTTT. Translating it yields CASSERAAPDTQYF.

This clonotype occurred a few times. The J gene is TRBJ1-5, the V gene TRBV4-1; D unclear. Germline CDR1 is MGHRA and CDR2 is YSYEKL. The CDR3 is made up of 15 amino acids. Trimming shortened V by 2 bases and J by 3 bases, and 11 bases separated the two germline ends. The CDR3 is CASSQIYPLNQPQHF. DNA of the CDR3: TGCGCCAGCAGCCAAATATACCCCCTCAATCAGCCCCAGCATTTT.